The rows below give T cell receptor beta chains drawn from one sample of a study of blood T cell repertoires in COVID-19. Sequenced by immunoSEQ multiplex PCR; TCRdb stores in-frame clones only, minus some. The sample has about 310,000 clones; approximately 88% are singletons. Material: PBMCs or T cells enriched from blood (not recorded which). These receptors came from a man aged 60 to 75 who had recovered from COVID-19. Both conserved end residues are trimmed from each CDR3. Each record gives: V gene, J gene, CDR3 protein.

V gene: TRBV27
J gene: TRBJ2-4
CDR3 protein: ASSLGGAENIQY

V gene: TRBV5-1
J gene: TRBJ1-1
CDR3 protein: ASSMTGRDTEAF

V gene: TRBV5-1
J gene: TRBJ2-3
CDR3 protein: ARLPVGGAGGYTDTQY

V gene: TRBV4-2
J gene: TRBJ2-6
CDR3 protein: ASSQDRLAGAYYSGANVLT

V gene: TRBV6-5
J gene: TRBJ1-2
CDR3 protein: ASSHRTGRAVGYT

V gene: TRBV5-1
J gene: TRBJ1-2
CDR3 protein: ASSYGTVDSVNYGYT

V gene: TRBV11-1
J gene: TRBJ1-1
CDR3 protein: ASSLPGQSYAEAF

V gene: TRBV12-5
J gene: TRBJ1-1
CDR3 protein: ASGFYRGPYTEAF

V gene: TRBV19
J gene: TRBJ1-5
CDR3 protein: ASSSGTGDLSNQPQH

V gene: TRBV6-1
J gene: TRBJ2-1
CDR3 protein: ASSEPGTTLDEQF

V gene: TRBV5-5
J gene: TRBJ1-2
CDR3 protein: ASRDRGPVSHYGYT

V gene: TRBV7-9
J gene: TRBJ2-3
CDR3 protein: ASSLARTGGTDTQY

V gene: TRBV18
J gene: TRBJ1-1
CDR3 protein: ASSLSGIMNTEAF

V gene: TRBV6-5
J gene: TRBJ2-3
CDR3 protein: ASRGTDRTDTQY

V gene: TRBV15
J gene: TRBJ1-3
CDR3 protein: ATSRPLTGHGGTIY

V gene: TRBV5-1
J gene: TRBJ2-3
CDR3 protein: ASSQQGSVPDTQY

V gene: TRBV5-1
J gene: TRBJ2-1
CDR3 protein: ASSSGTVPSYNEQF

V gene: TRBV25-1
J gene: TRBJ2-7
CDR3 protein: ASSESRAPYEQY